One T cell receptor (beta chain) is described in this entry. The sample comes from a study of cytomegalovirus exposure and HLA in healthy donors. This PCR relied on a set of 60 Vbeta primers and 13 Jbeta primers. Sequencing used immunoSEQ multiplex PCR; TCRdb keeps in-frame clones, though not all of them. This sample has fewer than 100,000 clones, with roughly 78% found just once. CDR3 size: 15 residues. Trimming cost V 3 bases and J 7 bases; bases outside gene matches: 5. CDR1 and CDR2 (germline): MGHRA, YSYEKL. This receptor was identified in a male donor in good health and CMV-seropositive. The sample was PBMCs. The rearrangement uses TRBV4-1 and TRBJ2-3; TRBD2 aligns across 12 bases. CDR3 sequence (DNA): TGCGCCAGCAGCCAGCGACTAGCGGGAGTAAATACGCAGTATTTT. Translating gives CASSQRLAGVNTQYF.